Here is one T cell receptor beta chain with its context. The antigen is undetermined. About 30,000 T cell genomes (approximately 0.2 ug DNA) went into each sorted-subset replicate. Here immunoSEQ multiplex PCR was the method, and the copy in TCRdb shows in-frame clones only, minus some. The repertoire holds 2,500,000 or so clones, with roughly 92% as singletons. This entry comes from a study of shared clonotypes between healthy human individuals. Whole-study context: Donors had three CD4 naive, three CD4 memory, two CD8 naive and one CD8 memory plate apiece.

Recent acute infections and vaccinations were absent in the healthy HIV-negative adult donors. Findings of the study overall: Naive subsets generally had larger estimated richness than memory subsets.

The CDR3 runs to 13 residues. After removal of 4 bases from V and 9 bases from J, the junction contained 5 bases not matched to a gene. CDR1 MNHNY and CDR2 SVGAGI come from the germline V gene (reference sequence). The sequence derives from a man between 18 and 29 years old in good health. This chain connects TRBV6-6 to TRBJ2-1; 8 nucleotides align to TRBD1. Sequenced input: naive CD4+ T cells sorted from blood. The subset denotes: CD45RA+ positively selected. The CDR3 reads CASSSGQGSEQFF. CDR3 bases: TGTGCCAGCAGTTCAGGACAGGGCTCTGAGCAGTTCTTC.